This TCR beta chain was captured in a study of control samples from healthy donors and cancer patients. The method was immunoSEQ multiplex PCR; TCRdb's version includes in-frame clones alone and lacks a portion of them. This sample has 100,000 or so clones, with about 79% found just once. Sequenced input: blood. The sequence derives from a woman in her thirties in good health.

This CDR3 reads CASSLLLAASSYNEQFF. The CDR3 DNA sequence: TGTGCCAGCAGCCTCCTACTAGCGGCCAGCTCCTACAATGAGCAGTTCTTC. The chain joins TRBV7-2 to TRBJ2-1; TRBD2 matches at 8 bases. The CDR3 sequence is 17 residues long. Losses at the gene ends were 5 bases for V and 0 bases for J; bases not matched to a gene: 9. Germline V lookup: CDR1 SGHTA, CDR2 FQGNSA.